This T cell receptor (beta chain) was retrieved from a study of cytomegalovirus exposure and HLA in healthy donors. V lost 0 bases, J lost 6 bases, and 2 bases stayed unmatched. Germline V CDR1 and CDR2: SGHTA, FQGNSA. This CDR3 comprises 15 residues. The PCR had 60 Vbeta and 13 Jbeta primers. Using immunoSEQ multiplex PCR, the repertoire was profiled, and TCRdb retains in-frame clones only, with some absent. In the table there are about 190,000 clones, 77% of which are singletons. The sequence was collected from a woman aged 25-40 years in good health and CMV-seropositive. The V call is TRBV7-2, the J call TRBJ1-4, with 9 bases that match TRBD1. The sequencing input was PBMCs. The CDR3 nucleotides read TGTGCCAGCAGCTTAGCCGGGACAGGGTATGAAAAACTGTTTTTT. Protein: CASSLAGTGYEKLFF.